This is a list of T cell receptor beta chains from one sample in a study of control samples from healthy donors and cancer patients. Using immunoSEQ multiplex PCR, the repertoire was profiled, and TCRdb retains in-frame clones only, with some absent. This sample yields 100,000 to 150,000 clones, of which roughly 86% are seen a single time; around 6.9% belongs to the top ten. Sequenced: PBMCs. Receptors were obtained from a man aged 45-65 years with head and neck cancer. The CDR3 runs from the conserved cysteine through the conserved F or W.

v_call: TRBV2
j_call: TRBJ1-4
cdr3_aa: CASSEAADTHEKLFF

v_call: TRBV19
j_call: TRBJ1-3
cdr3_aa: CASSHIQDFSGNTIYF

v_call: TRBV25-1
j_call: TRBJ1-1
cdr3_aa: CASSGTGSNTEAFF

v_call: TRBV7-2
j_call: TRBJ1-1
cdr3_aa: CASRRQGTEAFF

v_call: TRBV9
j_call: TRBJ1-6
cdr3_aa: CASSVDSDPALHF

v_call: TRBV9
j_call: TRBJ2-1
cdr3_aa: CASSVVTGRTNEQFF

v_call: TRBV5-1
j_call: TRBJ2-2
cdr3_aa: CASSFLQANTGELFF

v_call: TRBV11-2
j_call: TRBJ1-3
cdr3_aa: CASSLENGNTIYF

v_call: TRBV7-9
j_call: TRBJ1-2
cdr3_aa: CASSLGVYGYTF

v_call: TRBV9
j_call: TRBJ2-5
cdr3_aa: CASSVAGNRETQYF

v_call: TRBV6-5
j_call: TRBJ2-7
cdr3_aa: CASSYSPSGLYEQYF

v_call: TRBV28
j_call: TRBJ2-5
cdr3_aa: CASRSGTGKIGETQYF

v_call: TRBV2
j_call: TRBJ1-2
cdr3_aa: CASSELKGRGYTF

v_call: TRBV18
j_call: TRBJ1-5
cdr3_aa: CASSPPGAANSNQPQHF

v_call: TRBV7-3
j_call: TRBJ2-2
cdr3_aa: CASSLTGGTGELFF

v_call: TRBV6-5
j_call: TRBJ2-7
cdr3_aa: CASSSSYSSYEQYF

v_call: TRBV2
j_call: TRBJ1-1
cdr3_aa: CASSAGLNTEAFF

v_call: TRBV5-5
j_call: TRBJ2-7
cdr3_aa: CASSLDSYYEQYF

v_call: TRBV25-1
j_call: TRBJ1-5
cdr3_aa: CASSGQTGALNQPQHF

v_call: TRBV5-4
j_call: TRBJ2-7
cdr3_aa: CASSPAGARDYEQYF

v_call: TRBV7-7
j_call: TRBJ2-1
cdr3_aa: CASSLGAAEPYNEQFF

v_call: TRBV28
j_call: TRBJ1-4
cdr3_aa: CASSNWGENEKLFF

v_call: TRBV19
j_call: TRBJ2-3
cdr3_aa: CASSIALDLNTQYF

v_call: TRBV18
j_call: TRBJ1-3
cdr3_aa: CASSPEGISGNTIYF

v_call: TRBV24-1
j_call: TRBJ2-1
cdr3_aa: CATAARAGKNEQFF

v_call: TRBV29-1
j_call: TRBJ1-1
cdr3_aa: CSVEASTGTQAFF

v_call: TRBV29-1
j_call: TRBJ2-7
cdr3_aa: CSVFDRAAYEQYF

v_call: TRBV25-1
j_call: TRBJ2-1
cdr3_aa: CASSEWGGVYNEQFF

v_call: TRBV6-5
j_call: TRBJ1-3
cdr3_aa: CASSPTGGTGNTIYF

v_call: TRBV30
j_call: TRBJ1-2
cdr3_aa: CAWSPQGFPTGGYTF

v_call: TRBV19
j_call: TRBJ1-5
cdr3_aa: CASSMALTGTRNQPQHF

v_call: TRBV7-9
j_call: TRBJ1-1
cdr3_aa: CASSLETGQSTEAFF

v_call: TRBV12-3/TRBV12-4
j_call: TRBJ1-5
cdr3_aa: CASNPGSGQPQHF

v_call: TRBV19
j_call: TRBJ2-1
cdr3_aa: CASNPAGTANNEQFF

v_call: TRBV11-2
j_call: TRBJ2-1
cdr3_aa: CASSLGPEAEQFF

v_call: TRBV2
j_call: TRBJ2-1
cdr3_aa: CASSYDNEQFF

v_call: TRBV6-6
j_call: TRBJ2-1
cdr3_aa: CASSYSMAGYNEQFF

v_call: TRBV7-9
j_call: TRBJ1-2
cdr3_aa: CASSVYQVGTTGGGYTF

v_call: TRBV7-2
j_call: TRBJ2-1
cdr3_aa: CASSLLNTGNEQFF

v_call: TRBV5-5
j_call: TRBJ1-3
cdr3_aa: CASSLQGTAYSGNTIYF

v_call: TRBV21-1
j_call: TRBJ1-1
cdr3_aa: CASSECPDPNTEAFF

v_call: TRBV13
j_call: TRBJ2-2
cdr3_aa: CASREHELAGGTGELFF

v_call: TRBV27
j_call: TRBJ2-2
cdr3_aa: CASSLGGAGNTGELFF

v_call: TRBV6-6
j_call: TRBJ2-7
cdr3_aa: CASSYSHNYEQYF

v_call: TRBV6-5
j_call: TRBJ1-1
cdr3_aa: CASRYNLNTEAFF

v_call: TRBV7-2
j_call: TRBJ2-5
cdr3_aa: CASSFYRVVSQETQYF

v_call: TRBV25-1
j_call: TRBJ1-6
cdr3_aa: CASRFLNSPLHF

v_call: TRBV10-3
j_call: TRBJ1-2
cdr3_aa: CAIGGLTNYGYTF

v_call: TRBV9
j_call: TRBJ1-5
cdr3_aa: CASSPNLNQPQHF

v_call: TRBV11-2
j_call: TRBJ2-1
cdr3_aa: CASSWVGGPFYNEQFF

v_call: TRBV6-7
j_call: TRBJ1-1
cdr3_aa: CASSYPGHRGTNTEAFF

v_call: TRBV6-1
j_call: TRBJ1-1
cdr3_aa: CASSEEADFRQGEAFF

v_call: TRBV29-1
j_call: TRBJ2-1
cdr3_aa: CSVEERGGFYEQFF

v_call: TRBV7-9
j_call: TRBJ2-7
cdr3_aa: CASSHGEQYF

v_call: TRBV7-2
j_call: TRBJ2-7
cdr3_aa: CASSPGTGYSYEQYF

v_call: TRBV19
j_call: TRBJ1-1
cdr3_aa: CASSTGLSNTEAFF

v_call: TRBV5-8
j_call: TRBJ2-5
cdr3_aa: CASSAGQLGVSGSPVRAQYF

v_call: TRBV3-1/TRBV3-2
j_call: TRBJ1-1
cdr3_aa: CASSQDDRWFGAFF

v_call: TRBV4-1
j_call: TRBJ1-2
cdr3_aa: CASSQDRGGGRDGYTF

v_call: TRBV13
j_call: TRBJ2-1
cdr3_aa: CASSPDGGTLANEQFF